A selection of T cell receptor beta chains follows, all from one sample in a study of early T cells in non-severe SARS-CoV-2 infection. TCRdb passed the 5' RACE reads through MiXCR, listing each CDR3 protein once. The sample holds approximately 90,000 distinct CDR3 sequences, 16% seen once. The sample consisted of whole blood, taken at baseline. All receptors derive from an adult who was a healthcare worker with PCR-confirmed SARS-CoV-2 infection or an uninfected control (not recorded which). The CDR3 runs from the conserved cysteine through the conserved F or W. The D gene is left open where the match is weak. A row's size may be missing; if present it is once, few, many or a size class.

d_call,j_call,clone_size,v_call,cdr3_nt,cdr3_aa
-,TRBJ2-3,few,TRBV5-4,TGTGCCAGCAGCCGGGTAGTCCATAGCACAGATACGCAGTATTTT,CASSRVVHSTDTQYF
TRBD1,TRBJ1-2,few,TRBV12-3/TRBV12-4,TGTGCCAGCAGTCCGAGGGGGCGAAGAGGCTACACCTTC,CASSPRGRRGYTF
TRBD1,TRBJ2-1,-,TRBV19,TGTGCCAGTAAAGCTTACGGGACAGGCGGGCTCGGCGAGCAGTTCTTC,CASKAYGTGGLGEQFF
TRBD2,TRBJ2-5,-,TRBV20-1,TGCAGTGCTGGGAAACGTGGCGGGAGGGCCCAAGAGACCCAGTACTTC,CSAGKRGGRAQETQYF
TRBD2,TRBJ2-1,-,TRBV4-1,TGCGCCAGCAGCCAAGCCCAACTAGCGGCGTCCAATGAGCAGTTCTTC,CASSQAQLAASNEQFF
-,TRBJ2-5,-,TRBV14,TGTGCCAGCAGCCAACTCTCAGCTACACAAGAGACCCAGTACTTC,CASSQLSATQETQYF
-,TRBJ2-2,-,TRBV13,TGTGCCAGCAGCACCGGGAAGAACACCGGGGAGCTGTTTTTT,CASSTGKNTGELFF
TRBD2,TRBJ2-3,-,TRBV7-8,TGTGCCAGCAGCTTAGCTAGCGGGGTAGGAGATACGCAGTATTTT,CASSLASGVGDTQYF
TRBD2,TRBJ2-1,large,TRBV15,TGTGCCACCAGCAGAGATCCATTGGTTTCGGGGCTAAGGACTAGCGGGAGCCTTCTCAATGAGCAGTTCTTC,CATSRDPLVSGLRTSGSLLNEQFF
TRBD1,TRBJ1-4,-,TRBV6-5,TGTGCCAGCAGACAAAACCTCCCGGGACAGCGGGGGGAAAAACTGTTTTTT,CASRQNLPGQRGEKLFF
-,TRBJ1-4,-,TRBV7-2,TGTGCCAGCAGCTTAGAAGGGGGTCGTGAAAAACTGTTTTTT,CASSLEGGREKLFF
-,TRBJ2-3,-,TRBV18,TGTGCCAGCTCAAGACAACCAGATACGCAGTATTTT,CASSRQPDTQYF
TRBD2,TRBJ2-1,few,TRBV28,TGTGCCAGCAGTAAACGGGAGGTTAGGTATGATGAGCAGTTCTTC,CASSKREVRYDEQFF
TRBD1,TRBJ2-5,-,TRBV11-2,TGTGCCAGCACCCTGACAGGGGGCATTGGAGAGACCCAGTACTTC,CASTLTGGIGETQYF
-,TRBJ1-1,-,TRBV12-3/TRBV12-4,TGTGCCAGCAGTTCACAGGAGGCCGAAGCTTTCTTT,CASSSQEAEAFF
-,TRBJ2-7,once,TRBV10-3,TGTGCCTTCAGTGTTGGTTACGAGCAGTACTTC,CAFSVGYEQYF
-,TRBJ2-7,few,TRBV12-3/TRBV12-4,TGTGCCAGCAGCCCCTCGTCTTTGTCTCGGGAGCAGTACTTC,CASSPSSLSREQYF
-,TRBJ2-1,few,TRBV7-8,TGTGCCAGCAGCCCTCCCCCTTCGCGTTCAGTCTGGCCTAAGACGATCAATGAGCAGTTCTTC,CASSPPPSRSVWPKTINEQFF
TRBD2,TRBJ2-3,many,TRBV9,TGTGCCAGCAGCCTTCTCGGGAGGGACACAGATACGCAGTATTTT,CASSLLGRDTDTQYF
-,TRBJ1-3,few,TRBV6-2/TRBV6-3,TGTGCCAGCAGTTTCTCCAGGTCTGGAAACACCATATATTTT,CASSFSRSGNTIYF
TRBD1,TRBJ2-3,-,TRBV7-6,TGTGCCAGCAGCTCATACGCAGGGGGTAGTTGGGATACGCAGTATTTT,CASSSYAGGSWDTQYF
TRBD2,TRBJ2-7,few,TRBV5-1,TGCGCCAGCAGCTCGACTAGCGGGGGCTACGAGCAGTACTTC,CASSSTSGGYEQYF